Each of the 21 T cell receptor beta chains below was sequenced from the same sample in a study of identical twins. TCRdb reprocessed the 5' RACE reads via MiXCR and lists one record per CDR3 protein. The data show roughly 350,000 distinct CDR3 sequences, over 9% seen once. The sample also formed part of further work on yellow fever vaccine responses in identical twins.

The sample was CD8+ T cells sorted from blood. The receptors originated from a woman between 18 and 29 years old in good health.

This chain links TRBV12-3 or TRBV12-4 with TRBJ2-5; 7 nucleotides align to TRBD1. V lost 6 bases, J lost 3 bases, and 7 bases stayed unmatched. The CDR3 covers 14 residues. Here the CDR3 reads CASSEQGIEETQYF. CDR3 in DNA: TGTGCCAGCAGCGAACAGGGGATTGAAGAGACCCAGTACTTC.

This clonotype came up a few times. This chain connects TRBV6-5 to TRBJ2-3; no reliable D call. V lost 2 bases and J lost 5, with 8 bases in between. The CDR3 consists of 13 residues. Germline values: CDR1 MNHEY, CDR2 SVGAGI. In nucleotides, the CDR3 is TGTGCCAGCAGTTACGGGATTGGAGATACGCAGTATTTT. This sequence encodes CASSYGIGDTQYF.

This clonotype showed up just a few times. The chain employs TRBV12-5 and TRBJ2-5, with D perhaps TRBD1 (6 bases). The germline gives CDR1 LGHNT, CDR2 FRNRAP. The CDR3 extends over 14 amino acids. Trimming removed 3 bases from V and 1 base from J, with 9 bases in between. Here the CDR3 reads CASGLGGTQETQYF. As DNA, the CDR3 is TGTGCTAGTGGTTTAGGGGGAACCCAAGAGACCCAGTACTTC.

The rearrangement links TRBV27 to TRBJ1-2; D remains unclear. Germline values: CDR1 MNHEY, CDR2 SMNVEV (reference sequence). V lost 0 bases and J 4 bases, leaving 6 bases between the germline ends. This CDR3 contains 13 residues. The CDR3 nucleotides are TGTGCCAGCAGTTTATCAGCATTCTATGGCTACACCTTC. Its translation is CASSLSAFYGYTF.

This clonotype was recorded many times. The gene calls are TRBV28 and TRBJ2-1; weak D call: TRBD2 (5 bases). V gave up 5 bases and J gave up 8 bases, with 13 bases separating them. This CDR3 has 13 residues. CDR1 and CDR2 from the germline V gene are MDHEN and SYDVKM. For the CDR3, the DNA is TGTGCCAGCAGTCCGGGATGGATGGATGAGCAGTTCTTC. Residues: CASSPGWMDEQFF.

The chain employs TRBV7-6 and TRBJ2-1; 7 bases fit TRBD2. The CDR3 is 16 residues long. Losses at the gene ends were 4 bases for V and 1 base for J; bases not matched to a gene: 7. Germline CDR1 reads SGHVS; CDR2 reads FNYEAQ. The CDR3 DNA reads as TGTGCCAGCAGCTCAGCGAGCGGGGTATCCTACAATGAGCAGTTCTTC. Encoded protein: CASSSASGVSYNEQFF.

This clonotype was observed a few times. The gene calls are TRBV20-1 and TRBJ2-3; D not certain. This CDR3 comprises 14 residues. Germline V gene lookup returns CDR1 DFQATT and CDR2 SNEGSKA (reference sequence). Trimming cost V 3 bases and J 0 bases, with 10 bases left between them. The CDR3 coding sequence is TGCAGTGCTAGCATGTTTAACAGCACAGATACGCAGTATTTT. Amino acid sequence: CSASMFNSTDTQYF.

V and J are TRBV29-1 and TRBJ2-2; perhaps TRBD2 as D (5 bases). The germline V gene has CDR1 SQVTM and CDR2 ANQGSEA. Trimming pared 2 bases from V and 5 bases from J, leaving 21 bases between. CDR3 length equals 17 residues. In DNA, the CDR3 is TGCAGCGTTGAAAACGGAGATAGCGCGGGTTGGACCGGGGAGCTGTTTTTT. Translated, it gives CSVENGDSAGWTGELFF.

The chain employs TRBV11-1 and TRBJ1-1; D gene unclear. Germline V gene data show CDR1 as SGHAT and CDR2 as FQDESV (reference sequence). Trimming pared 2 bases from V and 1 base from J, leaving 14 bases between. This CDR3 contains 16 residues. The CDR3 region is CASSLLWGSQNTEAFF. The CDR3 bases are TGTGCCAGCAGCTTATTGTGGGGATCCCAGAACACTGAAGCTTTCTTT. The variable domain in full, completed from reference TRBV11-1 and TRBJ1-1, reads EAEVAQSPRYKITEKSQAVAFWCDPISGHATLYWYRQILGQGPELLVQFQDESVVDDSQLPKDRFSAERLKGVDSTLKIQPAELGDSAMYLCASSLLWGSQNTEAFFGQGTRLTVV.

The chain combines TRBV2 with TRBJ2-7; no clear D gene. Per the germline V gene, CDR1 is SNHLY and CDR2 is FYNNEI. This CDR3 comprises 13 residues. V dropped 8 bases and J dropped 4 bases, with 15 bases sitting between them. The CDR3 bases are TGTGCCAGCGATTCCAGCGAAGAATACGAGCAGTACGTC. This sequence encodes CASDSSEEYEQYV.

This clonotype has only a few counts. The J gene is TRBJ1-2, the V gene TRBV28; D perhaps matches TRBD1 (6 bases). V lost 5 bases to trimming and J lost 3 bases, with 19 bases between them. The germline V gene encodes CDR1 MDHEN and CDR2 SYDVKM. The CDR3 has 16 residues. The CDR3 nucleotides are TGTGCCAGCAGTCAAACTTGGGTGGGGGCGGACTATGGCTACACCTTC. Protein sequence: CASSQTWVGADYGYTF.

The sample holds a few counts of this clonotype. The CDR3 region is CSARDLGSGTYNEQFF. CDR3 bases: TGCAGTGCTAGAGACCTGGGGAGCGGGACCTACAATGAGCAGTTCTTC. This sequence joins TRBV20-1 and TRBJ2-1; 7 bases align to TRBD2. Germline CDR1 DFQATT, CDR2 SNEGSKA (reference sequence). With 0 bases clipped from V and 2 bases from J, the junction kept 7 bases outside the gene matches. CDR3 size: 16 residues.

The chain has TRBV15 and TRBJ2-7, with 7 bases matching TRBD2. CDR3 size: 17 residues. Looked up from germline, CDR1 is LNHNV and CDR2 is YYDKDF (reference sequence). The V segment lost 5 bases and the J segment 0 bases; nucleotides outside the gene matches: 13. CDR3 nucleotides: TGTGCCACCAGCGCCCAAGAGCCCAGCGGGGCCTCCTACGAGCAGTACTTC. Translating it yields CATSAQEPSGASYEQYF.

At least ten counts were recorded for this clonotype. The CDR3 is CATSRGLQGNNQPQHF. The CDR3 DNA reads TGTGCCACCAGCAGGGGTTTACAGGGTAACAATCAGCCCCAGCATTTT. The V and J genes are TRBV15 and TRBJ1-5; D might be TRBD1 (6 bases). This CDR3 region has 16 residues. The germline V and J ends were trimmed by 3 bases and 3 bases, with 15 bases remaining between them. Germline CDR1 LNHNV, CDR2 YYDKDF (reference sequence).

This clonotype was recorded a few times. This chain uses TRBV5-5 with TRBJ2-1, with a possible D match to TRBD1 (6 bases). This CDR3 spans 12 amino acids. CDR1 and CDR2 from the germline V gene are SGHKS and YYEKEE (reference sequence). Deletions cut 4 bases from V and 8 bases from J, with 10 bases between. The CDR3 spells CASSKTGYEQFF. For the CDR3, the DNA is TGTGCCAGCAGCAAGACAGGCTATGAGCAGTTCTTC.

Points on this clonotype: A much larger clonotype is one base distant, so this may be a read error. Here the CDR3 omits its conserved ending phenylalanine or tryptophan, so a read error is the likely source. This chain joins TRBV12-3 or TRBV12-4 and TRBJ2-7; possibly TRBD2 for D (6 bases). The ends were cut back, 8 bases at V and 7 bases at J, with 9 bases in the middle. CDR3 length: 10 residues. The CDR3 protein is CASGGSEQYL. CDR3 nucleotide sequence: TGTGCCAGCGGGGGGTCTGAGCAGTACCTC.

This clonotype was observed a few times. The CDR3 is CATSDYSGSSYNEQFF. The CDR3 coding sequence is TGTGCCACCAGTGATTACTCGGGGAGCTCCTACAATGAGCAGTTCTTC. The V gene is TRBV24-1, the J gene TRBJ2-1; weak D call: TRBD2 (5 bases). The CDR3 sequence is 16 residues long. V was cut by 2 bases and J by 0 bases, with 10 bases left in between. Germline V gene lookup returns CDR1 KGHDR and CDR2 SFDVKD.

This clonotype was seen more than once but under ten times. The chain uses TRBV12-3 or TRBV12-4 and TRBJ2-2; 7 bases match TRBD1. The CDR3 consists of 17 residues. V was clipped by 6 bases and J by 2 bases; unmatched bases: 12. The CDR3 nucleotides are TGTGCCAGCAGGACAAAACAGGGGAAATTAAACACCGGGGAGCTGTTTTTT. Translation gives CASRTKQGKLNTGELFF.

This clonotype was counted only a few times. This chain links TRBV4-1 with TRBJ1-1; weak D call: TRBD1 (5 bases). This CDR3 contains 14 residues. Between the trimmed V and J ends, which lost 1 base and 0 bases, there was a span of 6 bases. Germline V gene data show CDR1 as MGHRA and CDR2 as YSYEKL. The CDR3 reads CASSQGGVNTEAFF. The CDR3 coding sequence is TGCGCCAGCAGCCAAGGGGGGGTGAACACTGAAGCTTTCTTT.

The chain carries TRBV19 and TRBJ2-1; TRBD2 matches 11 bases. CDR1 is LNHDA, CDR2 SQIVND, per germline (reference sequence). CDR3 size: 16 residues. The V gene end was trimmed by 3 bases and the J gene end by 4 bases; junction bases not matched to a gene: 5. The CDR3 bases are TGTGCCAGTAGTATTACTAGCGGGGGCAAATACAATGAGCAGTTCTTC. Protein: CASSITSGGKYNEQFF.

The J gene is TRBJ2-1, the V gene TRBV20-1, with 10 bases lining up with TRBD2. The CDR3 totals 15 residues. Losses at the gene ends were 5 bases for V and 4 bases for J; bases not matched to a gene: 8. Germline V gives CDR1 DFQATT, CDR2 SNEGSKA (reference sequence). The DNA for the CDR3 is TGCAGTGCTTCCCTCAGCGGGGGGGGTTACAATGAGCAGTTCTTC. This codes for CSASLSGGGYNEQFF.